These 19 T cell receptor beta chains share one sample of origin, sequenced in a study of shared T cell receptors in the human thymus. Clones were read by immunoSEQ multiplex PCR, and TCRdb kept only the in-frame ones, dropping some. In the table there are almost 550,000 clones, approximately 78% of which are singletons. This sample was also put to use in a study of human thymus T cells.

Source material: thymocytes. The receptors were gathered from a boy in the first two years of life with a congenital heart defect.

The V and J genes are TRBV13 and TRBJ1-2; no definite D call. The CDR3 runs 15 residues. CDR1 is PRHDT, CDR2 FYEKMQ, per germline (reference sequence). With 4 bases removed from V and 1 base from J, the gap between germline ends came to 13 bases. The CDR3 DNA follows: TGTGCCAGCAGCTCCCATCCAGGACTTAACTATGGCTACACCTTC. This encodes CASSSHPGLNYGYTF.

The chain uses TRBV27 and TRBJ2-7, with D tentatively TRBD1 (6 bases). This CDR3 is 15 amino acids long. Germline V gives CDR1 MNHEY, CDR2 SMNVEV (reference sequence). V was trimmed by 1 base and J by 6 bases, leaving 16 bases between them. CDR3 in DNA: TGTGCCAGCAGTTTATGCCTCCCCAGGGGCTGCGAGCAGTACTTC. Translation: CASSLCLPRGCEQYF.

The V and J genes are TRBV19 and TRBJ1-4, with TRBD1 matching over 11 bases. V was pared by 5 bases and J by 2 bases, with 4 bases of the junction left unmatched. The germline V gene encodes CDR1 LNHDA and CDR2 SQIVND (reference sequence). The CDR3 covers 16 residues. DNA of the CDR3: TGTGCCAGTAGTCCGGACAGGGGGCACACTAATGAAAAACTGTTTTTT. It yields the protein CASSPDRGHTNEKLFF.

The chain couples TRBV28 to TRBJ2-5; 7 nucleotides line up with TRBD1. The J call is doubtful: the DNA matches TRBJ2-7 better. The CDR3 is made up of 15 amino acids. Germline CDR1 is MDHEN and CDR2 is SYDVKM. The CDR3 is CASSPGTVGSYEQYF. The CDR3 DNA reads TGTGCCAGCAGTCCCGGGACAGTTGGCTCCTACGAGCAGTACTTC.

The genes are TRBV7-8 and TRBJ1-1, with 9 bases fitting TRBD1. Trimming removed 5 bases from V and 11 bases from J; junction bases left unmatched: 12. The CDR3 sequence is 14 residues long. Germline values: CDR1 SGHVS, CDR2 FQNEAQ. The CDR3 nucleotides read TGTGCCAGCAGCCGACCGGGACAGGGCGCTTCGGCTTTCTTT. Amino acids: CASSRPGQGASAFF.

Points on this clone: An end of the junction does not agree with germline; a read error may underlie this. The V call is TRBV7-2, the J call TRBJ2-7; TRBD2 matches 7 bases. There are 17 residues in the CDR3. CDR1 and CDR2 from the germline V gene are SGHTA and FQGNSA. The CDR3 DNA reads TGTGCCAGCAGCTTAGGCCCCCCGATCGCGGGAGAGACGACGACGGACTTC. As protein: CASSLGPPIAGETTTDF.

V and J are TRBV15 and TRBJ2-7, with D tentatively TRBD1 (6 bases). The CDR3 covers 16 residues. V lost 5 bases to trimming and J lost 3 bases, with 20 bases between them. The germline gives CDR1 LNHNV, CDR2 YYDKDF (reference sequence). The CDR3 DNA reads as TGTGCCACCAGCGGACACGAGGGGGTTAAGGGCTACGAGCAGTACTTC. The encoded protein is CATSGHEGVKGYEQYF.

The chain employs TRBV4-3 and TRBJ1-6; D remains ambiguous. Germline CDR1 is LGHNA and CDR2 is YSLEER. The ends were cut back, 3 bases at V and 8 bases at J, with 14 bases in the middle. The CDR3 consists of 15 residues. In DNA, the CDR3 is TGCGCCAGCAGCCAGGCACAGCGGAATTATTCACCCCTCCACTTT. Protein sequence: CASSQAQRNYSPLHF.

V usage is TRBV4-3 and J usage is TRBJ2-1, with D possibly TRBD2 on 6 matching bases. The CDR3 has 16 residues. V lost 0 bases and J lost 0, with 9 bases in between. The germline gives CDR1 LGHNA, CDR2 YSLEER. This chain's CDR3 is CASSQDNGGSYNEQFF. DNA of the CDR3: TGCGCCAGCAGCCAAGATAACGGGGGCTCCTACAATGAGCAGTTCTTC.

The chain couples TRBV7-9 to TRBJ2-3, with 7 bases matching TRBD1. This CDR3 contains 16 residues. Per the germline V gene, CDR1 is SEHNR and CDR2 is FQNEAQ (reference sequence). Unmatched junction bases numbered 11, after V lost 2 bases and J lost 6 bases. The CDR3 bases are TGTGCCAGCAGCTTAAAGGGGACAGTCCAGGCCGATACGCAGTATTTT. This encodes CASSLKGTVQADTQYF.

In DNA form, the CDR3 reads TGCGCCAGCAGCTGGGGGGTACGGGAGGGCCCCTACGAGCAGTACTTC. This gives the protein CASSWGVREGPYEQYF. This sequence joins TRBV5-1 and TRBJ2-7, with TRBD2 matching 8 bases. This CDR3 spans 16 amino acids. CDR1 and CDR2 (germline): SGHRS, YFSETQ. Trimming took 3 bases from V and 2 from J; bases not matched to a gene: 10.

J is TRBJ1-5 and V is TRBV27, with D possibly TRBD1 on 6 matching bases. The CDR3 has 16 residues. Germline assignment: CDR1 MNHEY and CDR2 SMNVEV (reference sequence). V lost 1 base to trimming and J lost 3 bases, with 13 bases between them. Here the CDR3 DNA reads TGTGCCAGCAGTTTATTTGGACAGTCTCTCAATCAGCCCCAGCATTTT. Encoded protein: CASSLFGQSLNQPQHF.

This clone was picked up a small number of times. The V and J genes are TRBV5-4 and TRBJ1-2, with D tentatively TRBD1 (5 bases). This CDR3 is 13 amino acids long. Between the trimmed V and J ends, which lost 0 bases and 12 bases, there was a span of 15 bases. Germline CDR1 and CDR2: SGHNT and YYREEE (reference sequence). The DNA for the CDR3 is TGTGCCAGCAGCTTGGGACAGTCCCTCCGGGACACCTTC. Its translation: CASSLGQSLRDTF.

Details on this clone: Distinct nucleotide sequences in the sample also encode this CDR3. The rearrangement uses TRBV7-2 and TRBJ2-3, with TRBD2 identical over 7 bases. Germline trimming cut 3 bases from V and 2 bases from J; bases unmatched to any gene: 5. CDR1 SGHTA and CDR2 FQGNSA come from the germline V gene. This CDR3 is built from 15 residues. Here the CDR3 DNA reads TGTGCCAGCAGCTTGGGGCTAGCGGACACAGATACGCAGTATTTT. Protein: CASSLGLADTDTQYF.

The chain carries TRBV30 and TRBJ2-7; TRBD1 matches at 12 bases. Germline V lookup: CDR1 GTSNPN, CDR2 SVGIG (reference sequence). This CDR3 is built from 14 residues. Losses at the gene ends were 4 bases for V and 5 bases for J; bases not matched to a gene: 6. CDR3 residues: CAWKKGQGAHEQYF. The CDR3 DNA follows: TGTGCCTGGAAGAAGGGACAGGGGGCCCACGAGCAGTACTTC.

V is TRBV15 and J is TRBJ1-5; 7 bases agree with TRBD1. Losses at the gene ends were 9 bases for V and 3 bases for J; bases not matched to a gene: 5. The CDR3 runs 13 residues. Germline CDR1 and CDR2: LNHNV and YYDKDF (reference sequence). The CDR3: CATRTGDNQPQHF. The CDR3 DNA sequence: TGTGCCACGAGGACAGGTGACAATCAGCCCCAGCATTTT.

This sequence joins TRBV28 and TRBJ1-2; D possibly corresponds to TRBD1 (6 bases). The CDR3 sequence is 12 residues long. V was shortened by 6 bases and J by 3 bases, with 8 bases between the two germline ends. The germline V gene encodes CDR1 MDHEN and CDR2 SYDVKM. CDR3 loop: CASSTGYYGYTF. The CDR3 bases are TGTGCCAGCAGCACAGGGTACTATGGCTACACCTTC.

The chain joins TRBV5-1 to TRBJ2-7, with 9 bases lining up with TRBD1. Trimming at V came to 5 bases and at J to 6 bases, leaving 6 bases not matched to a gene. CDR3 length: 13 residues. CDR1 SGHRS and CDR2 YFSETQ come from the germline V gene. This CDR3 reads CASRGTGYVEQYF. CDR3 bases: TGCGCCAGCAGAGGGACAGGGTATGTCGAGCAGTACTTC.

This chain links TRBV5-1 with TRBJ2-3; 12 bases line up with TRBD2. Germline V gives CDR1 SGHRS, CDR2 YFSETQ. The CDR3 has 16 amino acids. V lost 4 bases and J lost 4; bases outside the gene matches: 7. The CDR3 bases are TGCGCCAGCAGCGACCGACTAGCGGGAGAACCAGATACGCAGTATTTT. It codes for CASSDRLAGEPDTQYF.